This T cell receptor (beta chain) was identified during a study of memory CD4+ T cells and cytomegalovirus serostatus. Single viable CD3+CD4+CD8-CD45RO+ cells were sorted as the memory CD4+ T cells. The assay was immunoSEQ multiplex PCR, and TCRdb's table has in-frame clones only and misses some. The table has fewer than 75,000 clones, over 75% seen once. The CDR3 loop spans 14 amino acids. Germline CDR1 SGHRS, CDR2 YFSETQ. Losses at the gene ends were 4 bases for V and 8 bases for J; bases not matched to a gene: 8. Remarks on this clone: Its matching antigen is unknown.

Study-wide results and limits: Suggested: most of the CMV-linked TCR signature lies in CD4+ memory cells.

Sequencing was performed on memory CD4+ T cells from blood. The source is an adult in good health and CMV-seronegative. The chain carries TRBV5-1 and TRBJ2-1; 8 nucleotides line up with TRBD1. The CDR3 here is CASSRRQGRHEQFF. The CDR3 coding sequence is TGCGCCAGCAGCAGGAGACAGGGGAGACATGAGCAGTTCTTC.